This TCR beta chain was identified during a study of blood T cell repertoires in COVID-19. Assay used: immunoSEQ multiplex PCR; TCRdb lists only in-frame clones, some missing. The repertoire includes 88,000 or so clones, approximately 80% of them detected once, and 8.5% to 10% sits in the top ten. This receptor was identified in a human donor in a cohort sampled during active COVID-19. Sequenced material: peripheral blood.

The CDR3 loop is CASRNNGLETQYF. The CDR3 DNA sequence: TGTGCCAGTAGAAACAACGGGTTGGAGACCCAGTACTTC. J is TRBJ2-5 and V is TRBV19; no definite D call. Germline CDR1 reads LNHDA; CDR2 reads SQIVND (reference sequence). The germline V and J ends were trimmed by 6 bases and 5 bases, with 13 bases remaining between them. The CDR3 is 13 amino acids.